This TCR beta chain came from a study of OX40 agonist ivuxolimab in advanced cancers. The overall study: Ivuxolimab, an antibody acting as an agonist of OX40 (CD134), was used to treat patients.

Regarding this clone: The antigen remains undetermined.

The repertoire was sequenced with immunoSEQ multiplex PCR; TCRdb's copy has only in-frame clones and lacks some. The data hold just under 7,000 clones, with over 60% observed a single time. Study-level findings and limits: More expanded clones were seen, on average, in CD8+ T cells than in CD4+.

The clonotype comes from an adult with an advanced solid tumor such as melanoma, head and neck, liver or kidney cancer. The starting material was CD4+ or CD8+ T cells sorted from blood, obtained in a trial of the OX40 agonist ivuxolimab.

In DNA, the CDR3 is TGCGCCAGCAGCCAAGACCCCCTAGGTCCAGAGCAGTACTTC. It specifies CASSQDPLGPEQYF. The chain joins TRBV4-1 to TRBJ2-7; no firm D call. The ends were cut back, 0 bases at V and 7 bases at J, with 13 bases in the middle. The CDR3 length is 14 residues. Germline assignment: CDR1 MGHRA and CDR2 YSYEKL.